These 32 T cell receptor beta chains came from one sample sequenced in a study of blood T cell repertoires in COVID-19. Assay: immunoSEQ multiplex PCR; the TCRdb copy retains only in-frame clones and omits some. The table has 150,000 or so clones, approximately 90% seen once. Sequencing was performed on PBMCs or T cells enriched from blood (not recorded which). The receptors were gathered from a woman between 35 and 50 years old who had been exposed to COVID-19.

This chain joins TRBV5-1 and TRBJ1-5; D is possibly TRBD1 (6 bases). Germline V lookup: CDR1 SGHRS, CDR2 YFSETQ. The CDR3 runs to 21 residues. Trimming removed 4 bases from V and 0 bases from J, with 29 bases in between. The DNA of the CDR3 is TGCGCCAGCAGCCTACCTCTACCTATCACGGGACATATCTATAGCAATCAGCCCCAGCATTTT. Translating gives CASSLPLPITGHIYSNQPQHF.

This clone was found once. This chain's CDR3 is CASSQGDYITDTQYF. The CDR3 nucleotides are TGTGCCAGCTCACAGGGGGATTATATAACAGATACGCAGTATTTT. The rearrangement links TRBV25-1 to TRBJ2-3; 8 bases are shared with TRBD1. CDR1 MGHDK and CDR2 SYGVNS come from the germline V gene. V lost 8 bases to trimming and J lost 3 bases; unmatched junction nucleotides: 10. The CDR3 totals 15 residues.

J is TRBJ2-7 and V is TRBV7-8, with a weak D call TRBD2 (5 bases). Germline CDR1 and CDR2: SGHVS and FQNEAQ. V gave up 1 base and J gave up 0 bases, with 13 bases separating them. This CDR3 has 16 residues. In nucleotides, the CDR3 is TGTGCCAGCAGCTTAGTAGGGAGAGGGAGCTCCTACGAGCAGTACTTC. This sequence encodes CASSLVGRGSSYEQYF.

V is TRBV10-3 and J is TRBJ1-5, with D maybe TRBD1 (5 bases). Germline V CDR1 and CDR2: ENHRY, SYGVKD. With 3 bases removed from V and 2 bases from J, the gap between germline ends came to 11 bases. This CDR3 has 15 residues. DNA for the CDR3: TGTGCCATCAGTGACGGGGGGACTGGCAATCAGCCCCAGCATTTT. This gives the protein CAISDGGTGNQPQHF.

The rearrangement links TRBV10-1 to TRBJ1-1; D perhaps matches TRBD1 (6 bases). Looked up from germline, CDR1 is WNHNN and CDR2 is SYGVQD (reference sequence). V lost 8 bases and J lost 0, with 13 bases in between. This CDR3 contains 14 residues. CDR3 bases: TGCGCCAGCTCCGGGACAACAATGAACACTGAAGCTTTCTTT. Translated: CASSGTTMNTEAFF.

The V call is TRBV19, the J call TRBJ1-5; TRBD1 agrees at 7 bases. The CDR3 length is 20 residues. V trimming: 9 bases; J trimming: 1 base; junction bases outside the gene matches: 24. The germline V gene has CDR1 LNHDA and CDR2 SQIVND (reference sequence). CDR3 in DNA: TGTGCCAGGGTGACAGGGTTGGACCGGGGTCAAAAGATCAGCAATCAGCCCCAGCATTTT. Residues: CARVTGLDRGQKISNQPQHF.

This clone has just a few counts. The rearrangement joins TRBV7-2 to TRBJ1-5; D perhaps matches TRBD1 (6 bases). Germline V gene data show CDR1 as SGHTA and CDR2 as FQGNSA. Trimming removed 5 bases from V and 3 bases from J, with 23 bases in between. The CDR3 sequence is 18 residues long. The CDR3 reads CASSRKASRQAFNQPQHF. The DNA of the CDR3 is TGTGCCAGCAGCAGGAAGGCGTCAAGACAGGCTTTCAATCAGCCCCAGCATTTT.

This rearrangement joins TRBV3-1 (or the pseudogene TRBV3-2) to TRBJ2-7, with TRBD1 matching over 8 bases. J was trimmed by 6 bases and V by 4 bases; bases with no gene match: 5. Germline CDR1 and CDR2: LGHDT and YNNKEL (reference sequence). This CDR3 comprises 13 residues. The CDR3 DNA reads as TGTGCCAGCAGCCTTGAAGACAGGGGCGAGCAGTACTTC. Amino acid sequence: CASSLEDRGEQYF.

The chain is built from TRBV6-5 and TRBJ1-2, with D possibly TRBD1 on 5 matching bases. The CDR3 is 13 amino acids. The V end lost 7 bases, the J end lost 4 bases, and 13 bases lay between the germline ends. Germline loops: CDR1 MNHEY, CDR2 SVGAGI. CDR3 in DNA: TGTGCCAGCATGCGGCAGGGAGGCTATGGCTACACCTTC. Protein: CASMRQGGYGYTF.

The chain couples TRBV27 to TRBJ1-1; a possible D gene is TRBD1 (5 bases). Germline V gives CDR1 MNHEY, CDR2 SMNVEV (reference sequence). Trimming took 5 bases from V and 0 from J, leaving 16 bases between them. This CDR3 has 16 residues. The DNA for the CDR3 is TGTGCCAGCAGTCCTCGACAGCGACGATTGAACACTGAAGCTTTCTTT. As protein: CASSPRQRRLNTEAFF.

The chain combines TRBV5-5 with TRBJ1-4; D remains unclear. The CDR3 covers 14 residues. CDR1 is SGHKS, CDR2 YYEKEE, per germline (reference sequence). The V end lost 5 bases, the J end lost 4 bases, and 12 bases lay between the germline ends. The CDR3 protein is CASSPLPGNEKLFF. CDR3 nucleotide sequence: TGTGCCAGCAGTCCCCTCCCGGGTAATGAAAAACTGTTTTTT.

The chain uses TRBV11-1 and TRBJ2-7; 9 nucleotides align to TRBD2. V gave up 2 bases and J gave up 6 bases; unmatched junction bases: 5. CDR3 length equals 14 residues. Looked up from germline, CDR1 is SGHAT and CDR2 is FQDESV (reference sequence). CDR3 DNA: TGTGCCAGCAGCTTAAAGCGGGGGGTCGTCGAGCAGTACTTC. Its translation is CASSLKRGVVEQYF.

The chain joins TRBV18 to TRBJ1-5, with D maybe TRBD1 (5 bases). The CDR3 consists of 15 residues. The germline V gene encodes CDR1 KGHSH and CDR2 LQKENI. V lost 6 bases and J 4 bases, leaving 16 bases between the germline ends. The CDR3: CASSRGSGGNQPQHF. The CDR3 DNA is TGTGCCAGCTCGAGGGGTAGCGGGGGTAATCAGCCCCAGCATTTT.

This clone appeared a single time. The V gene is TRBV19, the J gene TRBJ1-5, with a possible D match to TRBD1 (5 bases). Trimming cost V 2 bases and J 3 bases, with 11 bases left between them. From germline, CDR1 is LNHDA and CDR2 SQIVND (reference sequence). This CDR3 spans 15 amino acids. CDR3 DNA sequence: TGTGCCAGTAGTATACTTCAGGGTGCCAATCAGCCCCAGCATTTT. Translating gives CASSILQGANQPQHF.

This clone was seen a handful of times. The chain employs TRBV7-9 and TRBJ1-1; TRBD1 is a possible D gene (5 bases). CDR3 length: 14 amino acids. Trimming left V 5 bases short and J 2 bases short, with 12 bases between. Looked up from germline, CDR1 is SEHNR and CDR2 is FQNEAQ (reference sequence). The CDR3 bases are TGTGCCAGCAGCCTCGACAGTTATAACACTGAAGCTTTCTTT. It translates to CASSLDSYNTEAFF.

This sequence joins TRBV19 and TRBJ1-5, with TRBD1 matching 7 bases. CDR1 LNHDA and CDR2 SQIVND come from the germline V gene (reference sequence). V shed 4 bases and J 0 bases; nucleotides not matched to a gene: 15. CDR3 length equals 19 residues. This chain's CDR3 is CASSTPGQRMGDSNQPQHF. CDR3 in DNA: TGTGCCAGTAGTACCCCGGGACAGCGAATGGGGGATAGCAATCAGCCCCAGCATTTT.

The rearrangement uses TRBV19 and TRBJ2-7; TRBD1 agrees at 7 bases. From germline, CDR1 is LNHDA and CDR2 SQIVND (reference sequence). V trimming: 0 bases; J trimming: 2 bases; junction bases outside the gene matches: 7. The CDR3 runs 16 residues. Here the CDR3 DNA reads TGTGCCAGTAGTATAGAAGGGACAGCCATTCCCTACGAGCAGTACTTC. It yields the protein CASSIEGTAIPYEQYF.

This clone was counted a single time. The DNA for the CDR3 is TGTGCCACGGGGACACTTGATAGCAATCAGCCCCAGCATTTT. It is translated as CATGTLDSNQPQHF. The chain recombines TRBV10-3 with TRBJ1-5, with TRBD1 as a possible D gene (6 bases). The CDR3 spans 14 residues. Trimming stripped 10 bases from V and 0 bases from J, with 13 bases between. Looked up from germline, CDR1 is ENHRY and CDR2 is SYGVKD.

The V gene is TRBV12-3 or TRBV12-4, the J gene TRBJ1-3; no firm D call. This CDR3 contains 13 residues. V lost 7 bases and J lost 0, with 7 bases in between. The CDR3 region has the DNA TGTGCCAGCACCATTAGCTCTGGAAACACCATATATTTT. Translation: CASTISSGNTIYF.

Here the CDR3 DNA reads TGTGCCAGCAGCCGCCAGGGTGTCACCGGGGAGCTGTTTTTT. As protein: CASSRQGVTGELFF. The chain combines TRBV28 with TRBJ2-2; D may be TRBD1 (5 bases). The germline gives CDR1 MDHEN, CDR2 SYDVKM. The CDR3 runs to 14 residues. Trimming stripped 6 bases from V and 4 bases from J, with 12 bases between.

This chain uses TRBV10-3 with TRBJ2-7; 7 bases are shared with TRBD1. CDR3 length: 16 residues. Losses at the gene ends were 5 bases for V and 2 bases for J; bases not matched to a gene: 12. Germline V CDR1 and CDR2: ENHRY, SYGVKD. In DNA form, the CDR3 reads TGTGCCATCAGTACCTTACAGGGGCGAGCTACCTACGAGCAGTACTTC. Its protein is CAISTLQGRATYEQYF.

This clone came up once. The chain uses TRBV24-1 and TRBJ2-1; 8 bases map to TRBD1. The CDR3 totals 11 residues. Germline V CDR1 and CDR2: KGHDR, SFDVKD. V lost 7 bases to trimming and J lost 8 bases; unmatched junction nucleotides: 0. CDR3 bases: TGTGCCACCAGACAGGGGGATGAGCAGTTCTTC. Translating it yields CATRQGDEQFF.

This chain connects TRBV10-3 to TRBJ1-1; TRBD1 agrees at 10 bases. V was pared by 7 bases and J by 3 bases, with 2 bases of the junction left unmatched. Germline V gives CDR1 ENHRY, CDR2 SYGVKD. This CDR3 is 13 amino acids long. The CDR3 spells CAITGTGDTEAFF. CDR3 nucleotide sequence: TGTGCCATCACCGGGACAGGGGACACTGAAGCTTTCTTT.

The V gene is TRBV5-6, the J gene TRBJ2-7, with 10 positions matching TRBD1. With 2 bases clipped from V and 4 bases from J, the junction kept 6 bases outside the gene matches. Germline CDR1 and CDR2: SGHDT and YYEEEE. The CDR3 spans 15 residues. This chain's CDR3 is CASSFLRDRGYEQYF. The CDR3 DNA reads TGTGCCAGCAGCTTTCTCCGGGACAGGGGTTACGAGCAGTACTTC.

V is TRBV6-1 and J is TRBJ2-7; a weak D match, TRBD1 (6 bases). CDR3 size: 14 residues. Germline V gene lookup returns CDR1 MNHNS and CDR2 SASEGT. V was cut by 2 bases and J by 3 bases, with 11 bases left in between. For the CDR3, the DNA is TGTGCCAGCAGTGAATACAGGGAGCTCTACGAGCAGTACTTC. Amino acids: CASSEYRELYEQYF.

This rearrangement joins TRBV5-1 to TRBJ2-2; 9 bases align to TRBD2. Germline loops: CDR1 SGHRS, CDR2 YFSETQ. CDR3 length: 16 amino acids. Germline trimming cut 0 bases from V and 5 bases from J; bases unmatched to any gene: 5. The CDR3 coding sequence is TGCGCCAGCAGCTTGGAAGCGGGGGGACCAACCGGGGAGCTGTTTTTT. Its translation is CASSLEAGGPTGELFF.

The rearrangement links TRBV19 to TRBJ2-1; 8 bases line up with TRBD1. Germline V gene lookup returns CDR1 LNHDA and CDR2 SQIVND (reference sequence). J was trimmed by 4 bases and V by 1 base; bases with no gene match: 6. CDR3 length equals 16 residues. The CDR3 DNA follows: TGTGCCAGTAGTATAGGGACAGGGATGGGATACAATGAGCAGTTCTTC. Translating it yields CASSIGTGMGYNEQFF. Together with reference TRBV19 and TRBJ2-1, the CDR3 gives the full variable domain: DGGITQSPKYLFRKEGQNVTLSCEQNLNHDAMYWYRQDPGQGLRLIYYSQIVNDFQKGDIAEGYSVSREKKESFPLTVTSAQKNPTAFYLCASSIGTGMGYNEQFFGPGTRLTVL.

The rearrangement uses TRBV5-8 and TRBJ2-2; 7 nucleotides line up with TRBD2. Germline V lookup: CDR1 SGHTS, CDR2 YDEGEE. After removal of 4 bases from V and 7 bases from J, the junction contained 7 bases not matched to a gene. The CDR3 is 14 amino acids. CDR3 protein: CASSSGLESGELFF. The CDR3, as DNA: TGTGCCAGCAGCAGCGGACTAGAAAGCGGGGAGCTGTTTTTT.

The chain is built from TRBV10-1 and TRBJ2-7, with 8 nucleotides matching TRBD1. The junction had 14 bases not matched to a gene; V was cut back by 2 bases and J by 5 bases. Germline V lookup: CDR1 WNHNN, CDR2 SYGVQD (reference sequence). This CDR3 comprises 17 residues. This chain's CDR3 is CASSEGYGQGRFHEQYF. The CDR3 DNA follows: TGCGCCAGCAGTGAGGGCTACGGACAGGGCCGGTTCCACGAGCAGTACTTC.

This clone was seen only once. The chain couples TRBV6-1 to TRBJ2-7; 9 bases map to TRBD1. V was clipped by 2 bases and J by 3 bases; unmatched bases: 5. In germline, CDR1 is MNHNS, CDR2 SASEGT. This CDR3 has 15 amino acids. The CDR3 spells CASSERVTGGYEQYF. The DNA of the CDR3 is TGTGCCAGCAGTGAAAGGGTGACAGGGGGCTACGAGCAGTACTTC.

The chain recombines TRBV6-1 with TRBJ2-7, with unresolved D. This CDR3 contains 12 residues. Trimming removed 2 bases at V and 4 bases at J, with 6 bases between. From germline, CDR1 is MNHNS and CDR2 SASEGT. The CDR3 reads CASSELSYEQYF. CDR3 nucleotide sequence: TGTGCCAGCAGTGAACTATCTTACGAGCAGTACTTC.

This chain connects TRBV7-9 to TRBJ2-7; 9 nucleotides match TRBD1. This CDR3 spans 15 amino acids. The V gene end was trimmed by 6 bases and the J gene end by 7 bases; junction bases not matched to a gene: 13. Germline lookup yields CDR1 SEHNR and CDR2 FQNEAQ (reference sequence). This chain's CDR3 is CASSRTGGPPGEQYF. CDR3 coding DNA: TGTGCCAGCAGTCGAACAGGGGGCCCTCCGGGAGAGCAGTACTTC.